A selection of T cell receptor beta chains follows, all from one sample in a study of T cell clonotyping in hematopoietic cell transplantation. The table came from immunoSEQ multiplex PCR; TCRdb's copy has only in-frame clones and leaves some out. The sample has approximately 46,000 clones, 65% to 90% seen once. Sequences were derived from peripheral blood mononuclear cells, sampled before stem cell transplant. The receptors shown here come from a man between 60 and 75 years old with biphenotypic leukemia. Some clones in this sample may be carry-over from other donors' samples. Each CDR3 is given with its conserved first and last residue. A D gene is named only where the DNA matches it firmly. For some rows the clone size is stated as once, few or many, or as a class when expanded; others skip it.

size	D	V	J	length	CDR3	DNA
.	.	TRBV9	TRBJ1-1	13	CASSLRSTTEAFF	TGTGCCAGCAGCCTACGTTCTACCACTGAAGCTTTCTTT
.	.	TRBV6-5	TRBJ2-7	15	CASSSPKYSSYEQYF	TGTGCCAGCAGCTCCCCGAAATACTCCTCCTACGAGCAGTACTTC
.	.	TRBV7-9	TRBJ2-3	16	CASSLARQGGTDTQYF	TGTGCCAGCAGCTTAGCCCGCCAGGGTGGCACAGATACGCAGTATTTT
.	.	TRBV2	TRBJ1-2	13	CASNLALGYGYTF	TGTGCCAGCAATCTGGCTTTGGGTTACGGCTACACCTTC
.	.	TRBV7-2	TRBJ2-5	15	CASSRVGSGPETQYF	TGTGCCAGCAGCCGGGTAGGGAGTGGTCCAGAGACCCAGTACTTC
.	.	TRBV5-6	TRBJ1-5	12	CASSSSGQPQHF	TGTGCCAGCAGCTCCAGTGGTCAGCCCCAGCATTTT
.	.	TRBV4-3	TRBJ2-2	19	CASSQVLLGGWSNTGELFF	TGCGCCAGCAGCCAAGTCTTGTTAGGCGGGTGGTCGAACACCGGGGAGCTGTTTTTT
.	.	TRBV5-1	TRBJ1-5	14	CASSLDPDNQPQHF	TGCGCCAGCAGCTTGGATCCTGACAATCAGCCCCAGCATTTT
few	.	TRBV28	TRBJ1-2	14	CASSSDRAYDGYTF	TGTGCCAGCAGTTCGGACCGGGCCTACGATGGCTACACCTTC
.	.	TRBV28	TRBJ1-5	12	CASSSPNQPQHF	TGTGCCAGCAGTTCCCCTAATCAGCCCCAGCATTTT
.	.	TRBV2	TRBJ2-7	14	CASSESRHSYEQYF	TGTGCCAGCAGTGAAAGTCGCCATTCCTACGAGCAGTACTTC
.	TRBD2	TRBV6-6	TRBJ2-7	16	CASSYQLAGGVDEQYF	TGTGCCAGCAGTTACCAACTAGCGGGAGGAGTCGACGAGCAGTACTTC
.	.	TRBV7-2	TRBJ2-7	12	CASSHLEGEQYF	TGTGCCAGCAGCCACCTAGAGGGGGAGCAGTACTTC
.	TRBD1	TRBV25-1	TRBJ2-1	15	CASSDHSGTVDEQFF	TGTGCCAGCAGTGACCACTCCGGGACAGTCGATGAGCAGTTCTTC
.	TRBD1	TRBV6-1	TRBJ1-5	15	CASTHRDSLNQPQHF	TGTGCCAGCACTCACCGGGACAGCCTCAATCAGCCCCAGCATTTT
.	.	TRBV6-5	TRBJ1-2	15	CASSIYRDGRYGYTF	TGTGCCAGCAGTATATACCGGGACGGACGCTATGGCTACACCTTC
.	TRBD1	TRBV9	TRBJ1-2	14	CASSVGQGGYGYTF	TGTGCCAGCAGCGTAGGCCAGGGGGGCTATGGCTACACCTTC
.	.	TRBV30	TRBJ1-3	12	CAWITSGNTIYF	TGTGCCTGGATCACAAGCGGTAACACCATATATTTT
.	TRBD1	TRBV7-8	TRBJ1-1	16	CASSGDRGVRGTEAFF	TGTGCCAGCAGCGGGGACAGGGGGGTTCGTGGCACTGAAGCTTTCTTT
.	.	TRBV4-2	TRBJ2-1	15	CASSQDSGLYNEQFF	TGTGCCAGCAGCCAAGACTCGGGACTCTACAATGAGCAGTTCTTC
.	TRBD2	TRBV6-6	TRBJ2-1	15	CASSPATGGGNEQFF	TGTGCCAGCAGTCCCGCTACGGGAGGGGGTAATGAGCAGTTCTTC
.	.	TRBV9	TRBJ1-2	13	CASSPGTRFGYTF	TGTGCCAGCAGCCCGGGGACGAGGTTCGGCTACACCTTC
.	.	TRBV6-5	TRBJ1-2	14	CASSYSHGIYGYTF	TGTGCCAGCAGTTACTCGCACGGAATCTATGGCTACACCTTC
.	.	TRBV5-4	TRBJ2-7	15	CASSLDRVGFYEQYF	TGTGCCAGCAGCTTGGACAGGGTTGGCTTCTACGAGCAGTACTTC
.	.	TRBV30	TRBJ2-1	13	CAWMGISYNEQFF	TGTGCCTGGATGGGAATCTCCTACAATGAGCAGTTCTTC
few	TRBD1	TRBV9	TRBJ2-5	14	CASNPGQGSETQYF	TGTGCCAGCAACCCGGGACAGGGCTCCGAGACCCAGTACTTC
once	.	TRBV28	TRBJ1-1	12	CASRWGNTEAFF	TGTGCCAGCAGGTGGGGAAACACTGAAGCTTTCTTT
.	TRBD2	TRBV19	TRBJ2-1	15	CASSLSGMVDNEQFF	TGTGCCAGTAGTCTTAGCGGGATGGTGGACAATGAGCAGTTCTTC
.	TRBD1	TRBV7-9	TRBJ1-2	15	CASSLAGQGADGYTF	TGTGCCAGCAGCTTAGCCGGACAGGGGGCTGATGGCTACACCTTC
.	TRBD2	TRBV7-2	TRBJ2-7	16	CASSPRRTSGTYEQYF	TGTGCCAGCAGCCCTAGACGGACTAGCGGAACCTACGAGCAGTACTTC
once	.	TRBV4-2	TRBJ2-7	16	CASSHAGPGTGYEQYF	TGTGCCAGCAGCCACGCGGGCCCGGGAACGGGGTACGAGCAGTACTTC
.	TRBD2	TRBV10-3	TRBJ2-7	15	CAISELAGGKDEQYF	TGTGCCATCAGTGAACTAGCGGGAGGTAAAGACGAGCAGTACTTC
.	TRBD1	TRBV25-1	TRBJ2-2	16	CASSDRTGVDTGELFF	TGTGCCAGCAGTGACCGGACAGGGGTGGACACCGGGGAGCTGTTTTTT